These 23 T cell receptor beta chains came from one sample sequenced in a study of tumor-infiltrating lymphocytes in primary liver carcinoma. For each extraction, RNA and DNA were obtained together from 20-30 mg of unsorted bulk tissue. Total RNA (approximately 0.5 ug) served as template for TCR beta cDNA synthesis primed by a constant-region primer. Libraries for TCR beta were built through three nested multiplex PCR rounds, which together made up a slightly modified ARM-PCR procedure. TRBV1-TRBV30 forward primers and a C-beta reverse primer were used in the first two PCR rounds, which each ran for approximately 11 cycles. TCRdb called the multiplex PCR reads again in MiXCR, with one record for every CDR3 protein. The top ten hold 55% to 70% of the sample, which has about 59,000 distinct CDR3 sequences, 70% to 85% seen once. Sequenced material: liver tumor tissue from sampling region 2. Sample subset: tumor region T2, inferior pole. The receptor source for this set is a man aged 35-49 years with primary liver carcinoma and hepatitis B virus infection.

Notes on this clonotype: A much bigger clone sits one base away, suggesting this may be a read error. V gene TRBV28 combines with J gene TRBJ2-7; possibly TRBD1 or TRBD2 for D (5 bases each). The CDR3 has 13 residues. Per the germline V gene, CDR1 is MDHEN and CDR2 is SYDVKM. CDR3 protein: CASTWDASYEHYF. Written as DNA, the CDR3 is TGTGCCAGCACCTGGGACGCCTCCTACGAGCATTACTTC.

The CDR3 loop reads CSARQGTWQFF. The CDR3 DNA reads TGCAGTGCTCGACAGGGAACCTGGCAGTTCTTC. V and J are TRBV20-1 and TRBJ2-1; 7 positions agree with TRBD1. CDR1 and CDR2 from the germline V gene are DFQATT and SNEGSKA (reference sequence). There are 11 residues in the CDR3. V dropped 5 bases and J dropped 12; count of bases not matched to a gene: 7.

This clonotype was recorded at least ten times. J is TRBJ1-2 and V is TRBV7-8, with D unresolved. Germline CDR1 reads SGHVS; CDR2 reads FQNEAQ. The CDR3 is made up of 12 amino acids. V lost 5 bases and J 8 bases, leaving 12 bases between the germline ends. CDR3 residues: CASSPDTQGYTF. The CDR3 region has the DNA TGTGCCAGCAGCCCTGACACCCAAGGCTACACCTTC.

J is TRBJ2-2 and V is TRBV6-5; possibly TRBD1 or TRBD2 for D (6 bases each). Trimming took off 3 bases at V and 3 bases at J, with 14 bases between the two ends. The germline CDR1 and CDR2 sequences are MNHEY and SVGAGI. The CDR3 runs to 16 residues. The CDR3 DNA is TGTGCCAGCAGTTATTGGGGGGCAGTTCACACCGGGGAGCTGTTTTTT. It translates to CASSYWGAVHTGELFF.

As regards this clonotype: A much larger clone sits a single nucleotide away, making a read error possible. The chain recombines TRBV11-1 with TRBJ2-7; tentative D call: TRBD1 (5 bases). Germline CDR1 is SGHAT and CDR2 is FQDESV (reference sequence). V was cut by 5 bases and J by 7 bases, with 24 bases left in between. CDR3 length equals 16 residues. The CDR3 sequence is CASSLRVRACLGEQYF. As DNA, the CDR3 is TGTGCCAGCAGCCTGCGCGTCAGGGCGTGCCTGGGGGAGCAGTACTTC.

As concerns this clonotype: Possible read error: a much larger clone is one base away. The CDR3 protein is CAWVEYNEQLF. The DNA of the CDR3 is TGTGCCTGGGTGGAATACAATGAGCAGCTCTTC. The chain is built from TRBV30 and TRBJ2-1; no reliable D call. The CDR3 sequence is 11 residues long. Germline CDR1 reads GTSNPN; CDR2 reads SVGIG (reference sequence). The entire variable domain, with the rest obtained from reference TRBV30 and TRBJ2-1, is as follows: SQTIHQWPATLVQPVGSPLSLECTVEGTSNPNLYWYRQAAGRGLQLLFYSVGIGQISSEVPQNLSASRPQDRQFILSSKKLLLSDSGFYLCAWVEYNEQLFGPGTRLTVL.

V is TRBV11-2 and J is TRBJ2-5; tentative D call: TRBD2 (5 bases). Germline loops: CDR1 SGHAT, CDR2 FQNNGV. Trimming took 2 bases from V and 5 from J, leaving 18 bases between them. The CDR3 loop spans 16 amino acids. In nucleotides, the CDR3 is TGTGCCAGCAGCTTAACGGCAGGAGGCTCGAGGGAGACCCAGTACTTC. Translation gives CASSLTAGGSRETQYF.

This clonotype was found a few times. Since a much larger clone is just one base distant, this may be a read error. Written as DNA, the CDR3 is TGCGCCAGCAGTGGAAACACAGATATGCAGTATTTT. Translating it yields CASSGNTDMQYF. The gene calls are TRBV4-1 and TRBJ2-3; D is uncertain. The CDR3 spans 12 residues. CDR1 MGHRA and CDR2 YSYEKL come from the germline V gene.

Regarding this clonotype: A much larger clone lies one base from this, so it may be a read error. The V gene is TRBV30, the J gene TRBJ2-1; D tentatively reads TRBD1 or TRBD2 (5 bases each). This CDR3 contains 12 residues. Germline CDR1 and CDR2: GTSNPN and SVGIG (reference sequence). In DNA form, the CDR3 reads TGTGCTTGGAGCCCGAGGGGTTGGGATCAGTTCTTC. This codes for CAWSPRGWDQFF.

V gene TRBV4-2 combines with J gene TRBJ2-1; D assignment may be TRBD1 or TRBD2 (5 bases each). Germline V lookup: CDR1 LGHNA, CDR2 YNFKEQ. Trimming removed 2 bases from V and 5 bases from J, with 16 bases in between. The CDR3 consists of 16 residues. The CDR3 nucleotides read TGTGCCAGCAGCCAACACCTCGGGACGGGTAACAATGAGCAGTTCTTC. This translates into CASSQHLGTGNNEQFF.

A remark on this clonotype: A much larger clone differs from this one at a single base, so this may be a read error. This CDR3 is CASSEGRLNTEAFF. CDR3 DNA sequence: TGTGCCAGCAGTGAAGGACGGCTGAACACTGAAGCTTTCTTT. The gene calls are TRBV2 and TRBJ1-1, with D unclear. The CDR3 length is 14 residues. The V gene's germline CDR1 is SNHLY and CDR2 FYNNEI. Deletions cut 1 base from V and 0 bases from J, with 6 bases between.

This clonotype has ten or more counts. The V and J genes are TRBV6-5 and TRBJ2-5; possibly TRBD1 for D (6 bases). This CDR3 has 13 amino acids. Germline-derived CDR1 and CDR2 are MNHEY and SVGAGI. Trimming took off 6 bases at V and 5 bases at J, with 13 bases between the two ends. The CDR3 spells CASRGAPLETQYF. CDR3 DNA sequence: TGTGCCAGCAGGGGGGCCCCCCTGGAGACCCAGTACTTC.

The chain joins TRBV12-3 or TRBV12-4 to TRBJ2-2; 14 bases map to TRBD2. The CDR3 has 19 residues. Germline trimming cut 5 bases from V and 10 bases from J; bases unmatched to any gene: 18. CDR3 loop: CASSPATSGRATGTEELFF. In DNA form, the CDR3 reads TGTGCCAGCAGTCCCGCGACTAGCGGGAGGGCCACGGGCACAGAGGAGCTGTTTTTT.

In regard to this clonotype: The germline gene is not matched at one end of the junction; a read error may be the cause. The chain links TRBV29-1 to TRBJ1-1; D is ambiguous. CDR3 length equals 15 residues. Germline V CDR1 and CDR2: SQVTM, ANQGSEA. The CDR3 nucleotides are TGCAGTGTTGAAGCGGGGTGGGGAATGGACACTGAAGCTTTCTTT. Encoded protein: CSVEAGWGMDTEAFF.

Many counts were recorded for this clonotype. The chain is built from TRBV6-5 and TRBJ2-5; D gene unclear. Germline V lookup: CDR1 MNHEY, CDR2 SVGAGI. The CDR3 length is 13 residues. V was cut by 0 bases and J by 4 bases, with 6 bases left in between. DNA for the CDR3: TGTGCCAGCAGTTACTCGTATCGAGAGACCCAGTACTTC. It translates to CASSYSYRETQYF.

This chain connects TRBV6-2 or TRBV6-3 to TRBJ1-1, with D perhaps matching TRBD1 (6 bases). The V gene lost 2 bases and the J gene lost 0 bases, with 16 bases spanning the gap. Germline V gives CDR1 MNHEY, CDR2 SVGEGT. CDR3 length: 17 amino acids. The DNA of the CDR3 is TGTGCCAGCAGTTACGTCGTAGGGGGGCCCATGAACACTGAAGCTTTCTTT. This gives the protein CASSYVVGGPMNTEAFF.

The chain has TRBV25-1 and TRBJ2-7, with a tentative D call TRBD2 (5 bases). The CDR3 has 13 amino acids. Trimming stripped 2 bases from V and 0 bases from J, with 5 bases between. Germline lookup yields CDR1 MGHDK and CDR2 SYGVNS. The DNA for the CDR3 is TGTGCCAGCAGTGAAGAGGGCTCCTACGAGCAGTACTTC. Residues: CASSEEGSYEQYF.

Regarding this clonotype: A read error may be the cause here, since a much bigger clone is one base away. V is TRBV28 and J is TRBJ2-7; 9 bases are shared with TRBD1. CDR3 length: 15 residues. V gave up 3 bases and J gave up 5 bases; unmatched junction bases: 8. In germline, CDR1 is MDHEN, CDR2 SYDVKM. The CDR3 loop is CASSFVGTGFDEQYF. The CDR3 DNA reads TGTGCCAGCAGTTTTGTGGGGACAGGGTTCGACGAGCAGTACTTC.

Points on this clonotype: One end of the junction varies from germline; a read error may be responsible. The rearrangement joins TRBV11-2 to TRBJ2-2; 7 bases map to TRBD2. The germline V gene encodes CDR1 SGHAT and CDR2 FQNNGV. This CDR3 contains 16 residues. CDR3 in DNA: TGTGCCAGCAGCTTAGAAACCGGACTAGTCAACGGGGAGCTGCTTTTT. This encodes CASSLETGLVNGELLF.

This clonotype was counted once. The CDR3 does not close with the conserved phenylalanine or tryptophan, likely indicating a read error. This sequence joins TRBV5-5 and TRBJ2-3; possibly TRBD2 for D (5 bases). CDR3 length: 12 amino acids. Trimming left V 6 bases short and J 6 bases short, with 11 bases between. Germline CDR1 is SGHKS and CDR2 is YYEKEE (reference sequence). The CDR3 coding sequence is TGTGCCAGCAACTTTGGACTCGATACGCAGTATTCT. Protein sequence: CASNFGLDTQYS.

Relative to its sample, this clonotype is medium-sized (0.01 to 0.1%). V gene TRBV11-2 combines with J gene TRBJ1-1, with a tentative D call TRBD1 (5 bases). This CDR3 spans 13 amino acids. The germline CDR1 and CDR2 sequences are SGHAT and FQNNGV. V shed 3 bases and J shed 7 bases, with 12 bases lying between them. CDR3 amino acids: CASSLLEDNEAFF. The CDR3 coding sequence is TGTGCCAGCAGCTTGCTTGAGGACAATGAAGCTTTCTTT.

In the case of this clonotype: One end of the junction does not line up with germline, which may come from a read error. V and J are TRBV4-2 and TRBJ1-2, with a weak D call TRBD1 (5 bases). The CDR3 totals 14 residues. Germline CDR1 is LGHNA and CDR2 is YNFKEQ. CDR3 sequence: CVSSQDRTGWGYAF. The CDR3 DNA reads TGTGTCAGCAGCCAAGATCGAACAGGCTGGGGCTACGCCTTC.

The table lists this clonotype with a few counts. This CDR3 fails to terminate in the conserved phenylalanine or tryptophan, so it likely reflects a read error. The chain carries TRBV29-1 and TRBJ2-7; 8 bases agree with TRBD1. Looked up from germline, CDR1 is SQVTM and CDR2 is ANQGSEA. Trimming cost V 7 bases and J 2 bases; bases outside gene matches: 7. The CDR3 covers 13 residues. CDR3: CSGAQGDPYEQYI. The CDR3 DNA reads as TGCAGCGGGGCACAGGGGGACCCCTACGAGCAGTACATC.